Listed below are T cell receptor beta chains from one sample, sequenced in a study of cytomegalovirus exposure and HLA in healthy donors. Profiled with immunoSEQ multiplex PCR; TCRdb holds only in-frame clones, not every one. The sample has some 200,000 clones; more than 80% are singletons. The sample taken for sequencing was PBMCs. The receptors come from a woman aged 45-65 years in good health and CMV-seropositive. The CDR3 runs from the conserved cysteine through the conserved F or W. The order of the fields is D gene, clone size, J gene, V gene, CDR3 DNA, CDR3 protein. A D gene is named only where the DNA matches it firmly. The size field is filled for only some rows; it gives once, few, many or a size class.

D: TRBD1; size: -; J: TRBJ1-6; V: TRBV19; DNA: TGTGCCAGTAGTAAGCGACAGGGGGGGCCCCTCCACTTT; CDR3: CASSKRQGGPLHF
D: TRBD1; size: -; J: TRBJ1-5; V: TRBV5-5; DNA: TGTGCCAGCAGCTTGGGAGGGGGCGGTGGCAATCAGCCCCAGCATTTT; CDR3: CASSLGGGGGNQPQHF
D: TRBD1; size: once; J: TRBJ2-7; V: TRBV7-9; DNA: TGTGCCAGCAGCATGGGACAGGTGGGGCAGTACTTC; CDR3: CASSMGQVGQYF
D: -; size: -; J: TRBJ1-2; V: TRBV29-1; DNA: TGCAGCCCTGGTGGAGGGTACTATGGCTACACCTTC; CDR3: CSPGGGYYGYTF
D: -; size: -; J: TRBJ2-5; V: TRBV6-1; DNA: TGTGCCAGCAGTGAGAGACAAGAGACCCAGTACTTC; CDR3: CASSERQETQYF
D: -; size: -; J: TRBJ2-2; V: TRBV19; DNA: TGTGCCAGTAGTATTAGGGCAGGGGCCGGGGAGCTGTTTTTT; CDR3: CASSIRAGAGELFF
D: -; size: -; J: TRBJ1-1; V: TRBV27; DNA: TGTGCCAGCAGTCTCGCCGGACAGATCGGGACTGAAGCTTTCTTT; CDR3: CASSLAGQIGTEAFF
D: TRBD1; size: -; J: TRBJ2-7; V: TRBV7-2; DNA: TGTGCCAGCAGCTTAGTGGGACAGGGGACGTACGAGCAGTACTTC; CDR3: CASSLVGQGTYEQYF
D: TRBD2; size: -; J: TRBJ2-1; V: TRBV5-8; DNA: TGTGCCAGCAGCTTGATTCGGGGGGGCTTAAATGAGCAGTTCTTC; CDR3: CASSLIRGGLNEQFF
D: TRBD2; size: -; J: TRBJ2-7; V: TRBV4-2; DNA: TGTGCCAGCAGCCAAGATGCTGGTAGGACTAGCGCCGTCGAGCAGTACTTC; CDR3: CASSQDAGRTSAVEQYF
D: TRBD2; size: -; J: TRBJ2-3; V: TRBV28; DNA: TGTGCCAGTCGTAGCGGGGGCTCGGAAGATACGCAGTATTTT; CDR3: CASRSGGSEDTQYF
D: TRBD1; size: -; J: TRBJ2-5; V: TRBV7-8; DNA: TGTGCCAGCAGCCTCCAACCGGGACAGGGAAAGGAGACCCAGTACTTC; CDR3: CASSLQPGQGKETQYF
D: -; size: -; J: TRBJ2-5; V: TRBV6-6; DNA: TGTGCCAGCAGTTACACTCACCCTCCAGAGACCCAGTACTTC; CDR3: CASSYTHPPETQYF
D: TRBD1; size: -; J: TRBJ2-7; V: TRBV5-1; DNA: TGCGCCAGCAGCCCAGTAGGGGACAGGGGGACCTACGAGCAGTACTTC; CDR3: CASSPVGDRGTYEQYF
D: -; size: -; J: TRBJ2-1; V: TRBV9; DNA: TGTGCCAGCAGCGCACAGGGTAACGACTACAATGAGCAGTTCTTC; CDR3: CASSAQGNDYNEQFF
D: TRBD2; size: -; J: TRBJ2-2; V: TRBV11-2; DNA: TGTGCCAGCAGGCCGCTAGCGGGGTTTACCGGGGAGCTGTTTTTT; CDR3: CASRPLAGFTGELFF
D: TRBD2; size: -; J: TRBJ2-7; V: TRBV4-2; DNA: TGTGCCAGCAGCCTTAGCGGGGTGGACTCCTACGAGCAGTACTTC; CDR3: CASSLSGVDSYEQYF
D: -; size: -; J: TRBJ2-1; V: TRBV20-1; DNA: TGCAGTGCTATACGGGGTGAGCAGTTCTTC; CDR3: CSAIRGEQFF
D: TRBD2; size: -; J: TRBJ2-5; V: TRBV7-6; DNA: TGTGCCAGCAGCCCCTTGGGGGGGGAGACCCAGTACTTC; CDR3: CASSPLGGETQYF
D: -; size: few; J: TRBJ1-1; V: TRBV6-6; DNA: TGTGCCAGTCGCGGGTCGGGCGGAGAGAACACTGAAGCTTTCTTT; CDR3: CASRGSGGENTEAFF
D: -; size: -; J: TRBJ1-4; V: TRBV7-8; DNA: TGTGCCAGCAGCTACCCTTTAGGGGAAAAACTATTTTTT; CDR3: CASSYPLGEKLFF
D: TRBD1; size: -; J: TRBJ2-1; V: TRBV5-1; DNA: TGCGCCAGCAGCGAGGGACAGGGTGTGAATGAGCAGTTCTTC; CDR3: CASSEGQGVNEQFF
D: -; size: once; J: TRBJ2-7; V: TRBV5-4; DNA: TGTGCCAGCAGCGCCGGAGGGGCCGAAGACTACGAGCAGTACTTC; CDR3: CASSAGGAEDYEQYF
D: TRBD1; size: -; J: TRBJ1-1; V: TRBV28; DNA: TGTGCCAGCAGTTCGCACCCGGGACAGGGGGGGAACACTGAAGCTTTCTTT; CDR3: CASSSHPGQGGNTEAFF
D: -; size: -; J: TRBJ1-2; V: TRBV5-1; DNA: TGCGCCAGCAGCGAGGGGGTTCCGGGCCTCTATGGCTACACCTTC; CDR3: CASSEGVPGLYGYTF
D: TRBD1; size: once; J: TRBJ2-7; V: TRBV7-2; DNA: TGTGCCAGCAGTACCGGACAGGGCGGCTCCTACGAGCAGTACTTC; CDR3: CASSTGQGGSYEQYF
D: TRBD1; size: -; J: TRBJ2-7; V: TRBV28; DNA: TGTGCCAGCAGTCTACCAGGGGGCTCCTACGAGCAGTACTTC; CDR3: CASSLPGGSYEQYF
D: -; size: -; J: TRBJ1-4; V: TRBV13; DNA: TGTGCCAGCAGCTTGGGACTCGAAAAACTGTTTTTT; CDR3: CASSLGLEKLFF
D: -; size: -; J: TRBJ1-1; V: TRBV11-2; DNA: TGTGCCAGCAGCTTAGGGCAGGTGAGAGTCACTGAAGCTTTCTTT; CDR3: CASSLGQVRVTEAFF
D: TRBD2; size: -; J: TRBJ2-1; V: TRBV7-9; DNA: TGTGCCTACGGGGGAGGGCTCAATGAGCAGTTCTTC; CDR3: CAYGGGLNEQFF
D: TRBD2; size: few; J: TRBJ2-1; V: TRBV6-4; DNA: TGTGCCAGCAGTGCCTCTAGCGGGGGGAACAATGAGCAGTTCTTC; CDR3: CASSASSGGNNEQFF
D: TRBD2; size: once; J: TRBJ2-5; V: TRBV4-1; DNA: TGCGCCAGCAGGGCGACTAGCGGGGGACAAGAGACCCAGTACTTC; CDR3: CASRATSGGQETQYF
D: -; size: -; J: TRBJ1-2; V: TRBV5-4; DNA: TGTGCCAGCAGCTTGGCCGTACAGGGAGGGAACTATGGCTACACCTTC; CDR3: CASSLAVQGGNYGYTF
D: -; size: -; J: TRBJ2-2; V: TRBV28; DNA: TGTGCCAGCAGCACGACAGGGGAGGGCACCGGGGAGCTGTTGTTT; CDR3: CASSTTGEGTGELLF
D: TRBD1; size: -; J: TRBJ2-1; V: TRBV7-9; DNA: TGTTCCAGCAGCCCCCCGGGACAGGGAAACTACAATGAGCAGTTCTTC; CDR3: CSSSPPGQGNYNEQFF
D: -; size: -; J: TRBJ1-5; V: TRBV6-5; DNA: TGTGCCAGCACAACAGGCTCCAATCAGCCCCAGCATTTT; CDR3: CASTTGSNQPQHF
D: -; size: -; J: TRBJ2-1; V: TRBV5-1; DNA: TGCGCCAGCAGCTTGGGCGGGGGCTACTACAATGAGCAGTTCTTC; CDR3: CASSLGGGYYNEQFF
D: TRBD2; size: -; J: TRBJ2-3; V: TRBV9; DNA: TGTGCCAGCAGCTCCGGACTAGCGGGGGGGGTAGATACGCAGTATTTT; CDR3: CASSSGLAGGVDTQYF
D: -; size: -; J: TRBJ2-2; V: TRBV4-3; DNA: TGCGCCAGCAGCCTGGAGGGCCCCGGGGAGCTGTTTTTT; CDR3: CASSLEGPGELFF
D: TRBD1; size: -; J: TRBJ2-7; V: TRBV15; DNA: TGTGCCACCAGCAGAGGAAGGACAGGGGGCTACGAGCAGTACTTC; CDR3: CATSRGRTGGYEQYF
D: TRBD2; size: -; J: TRBJ2-5; V: TRBV7-2; DNA: TGTGCCAGCAGCTTGATGAGCGGGGGGGCCGGGGAGACCCAGTACTTC; CDR3: CASSLMSGGAGETQYF
D: -; size: -; J: TRBJ2-3; V: TRBV11-3; DNA: TGTGCCAGCAGCTCGGGGGTAGGGACCTTCACAGATACGCAGTATTTT; CDR3: CASSSGVGTFTDTQYF
D: -; size: -; J: TRBJ2-2; V: TRBV7-9; DNA: TGTGCCAGCAGCGCTATATCGACCGGGGAGCTGTTTTTT; CDR3: CASSAISTGELFF
D: -; size: -; J: TRBJ1-1; V: TRBV2; DNA: TGTGCCAGCATGCACAGGGTCCCGTTGACTGAAGCTTTCTTT; CDR3: CASMHRVPLTEAFF
D: TRBD1; size: -; J: TRBJ1-6; V: TRBV30; DNA: TGTGCCTGGAGTGGGGGACAGAATTCACCCCTCCACTTT; CDR3: CAWSGGQNSPLHF
D: -; size: -; J: TRBJ2-4; V: TRBV6-1; DNA: TGTGCCACCCGGACAGAAAAAAACATTCAGTACTTC; CDR3: CATRTEKNIQYF
D: -; size: -; J: TRBJ2-1; V: TRBV11-3; DNA: TGTGCCAGCAGCTGGGGGACAAGAGGCCCTAATGAGCAGTTCTTC; CDR3: CASSWGTRGPNEQFF